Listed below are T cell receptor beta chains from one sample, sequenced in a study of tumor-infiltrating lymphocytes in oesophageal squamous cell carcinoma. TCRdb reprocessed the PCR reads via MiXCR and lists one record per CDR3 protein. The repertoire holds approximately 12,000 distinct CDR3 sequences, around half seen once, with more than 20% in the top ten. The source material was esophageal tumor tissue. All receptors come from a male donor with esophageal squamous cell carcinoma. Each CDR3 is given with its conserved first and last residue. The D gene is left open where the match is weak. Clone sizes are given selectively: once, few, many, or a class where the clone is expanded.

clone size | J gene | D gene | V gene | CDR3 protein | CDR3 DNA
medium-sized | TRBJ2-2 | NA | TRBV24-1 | CATSDFSGTMNTGELFF | TGTGCCACCAGTGACTTCTCCGGAACCATGAACACCGGGGAGCTGTTTTTT
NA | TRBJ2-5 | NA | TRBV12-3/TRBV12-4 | CASSLNEETQYF | TGTGCCAGCAGTTTAAACGAAGAGACCCAGTACTTC
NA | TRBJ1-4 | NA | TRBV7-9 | CASSQTRAGEKLFF | TGTGCCAGCAGCCAGACAAGGGCGGGTGAAAAACTGTTTTTT
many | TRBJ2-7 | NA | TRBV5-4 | CASSSGRYEQYF | TGTGCCAGCAGCTCAGGAAGGTACGAGCAGTACTTC
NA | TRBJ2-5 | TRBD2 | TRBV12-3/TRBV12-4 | CASSLRTRSKETQYF | TGTGCCAGCAGTCTCCGGACTAGGTCCAAAGAGACCCAGTACTTC
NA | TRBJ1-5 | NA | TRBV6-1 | CASIPDGINQPQHF | TGTGCCAGCATTCCCGACGGTATCAATCAGCCCCAGCATTTT
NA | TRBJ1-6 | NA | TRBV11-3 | CASSLDGVAYNSPLHF | TGTGCCAGCAGCTTAGACGGGGTGGCCTATAATTCACCCCTCCACTTT
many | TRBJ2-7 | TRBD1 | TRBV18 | CASSPSMGQAYEQYF | TGTGCCAGCTCACCGTCTATGGGACAGGCCTACGAGCAGTACTTC
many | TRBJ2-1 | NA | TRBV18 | CASSPRNYNEQFF | TGTGCCAGCTCACCCCGCAACTACAATGAGCAGTTCTTC
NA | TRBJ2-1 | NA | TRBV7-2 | CASRLTGADNEQFF | TGTGCCAGCAGACTTACGGGAGCGGACAATGAGCAGTTCTTC
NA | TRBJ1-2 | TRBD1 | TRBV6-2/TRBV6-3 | CASSYRDRGRGYTF | TGTGCCAGCAGTTATAGGGACAGGGGTCGAGGCTACACCTTC
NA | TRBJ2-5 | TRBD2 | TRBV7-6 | CASSLLGLAGKETQYF | TGTGCCAGCAGCTTATTGGGACTAGCGGGGAAAGAGACCCAGTACTTC
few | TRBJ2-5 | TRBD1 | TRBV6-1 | CASSEGTGVLLLTQYF | TGTGCCAGCAGTGAGGGGACAGGGGTTCTTTTACTGACCCAGTACTTC
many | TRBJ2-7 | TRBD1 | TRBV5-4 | CASSDLGQSSYNEQYF | TGTGCCAGCAGCGATTTGGGACAGAGCTCCTACAATGAGCAGTACTTC
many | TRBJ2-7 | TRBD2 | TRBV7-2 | CASSLRALGGANSGSYEQYF | TGTGCCAGCAGCTTACGTGCCCTCGGGGGGGCGAACTCCGGGTCCTACGAGCAGTACTTC
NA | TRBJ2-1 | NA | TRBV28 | CASNLIGRNEQFF | TGTGCCAGCAATTTGATAGGGAGAAATGAGCAGTTCTTC
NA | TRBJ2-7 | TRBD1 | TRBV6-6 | CASSYRKTGDWSYEQYF | TGTGCCAGCAGTTACCGGAAAACAGGGGATTGGTCCTACGAGCAGTACTTC
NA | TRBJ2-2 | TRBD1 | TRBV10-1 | CASSEQTGGASGELFF | TGCGCCAGCAGTGAGCAGACAGGGGGCGCGTCCGGGGAGCTGTTTTTT
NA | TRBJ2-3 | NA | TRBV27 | CASSLWGTSSTDTQYF | TGTGCCAGCAGTTTATGGGGGACTTCTAGCACAGATACGCAGTATTTT
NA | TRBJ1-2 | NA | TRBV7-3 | CASSLPGLRGYTF | TGTGCCAGCAGCCTCCCCGGGCTGCGTGGCTACACCTTC
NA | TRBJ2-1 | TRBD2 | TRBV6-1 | CASSEGGTSYSYEQFF | TGTGCCAGCAGTGAAGGGGGGACTAGTTACTCCTACGAGCAGTTCTTC
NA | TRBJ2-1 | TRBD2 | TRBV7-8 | CASSLGGGSPSYNEQFF | TGTGCCAGCAGCTTAGGGGGAGGGTCCCCCTCCTACAATGAGCAGTTCTTC
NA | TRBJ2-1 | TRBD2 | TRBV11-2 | CATEGGLGNEQFF | TGTGCCACGGAAGGGGGACTAGGCAATGAGCAGTTCTTC
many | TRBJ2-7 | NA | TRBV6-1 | CASRPGASYEQYF | TGTGCCAGCCGACCTGGGGCCTCCTACGAGCAGTACTTC
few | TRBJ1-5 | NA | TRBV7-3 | CASSFLGLPYSNQPQHF | TGTGCCAGCAGCTTTCTTGGGCTCCCTTATAGCAATCAGCCCCAGCATTTT
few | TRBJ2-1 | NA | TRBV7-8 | CASSFYATGKYNEQFF | TGTGCCAGCAGCTTCTACGCAACAGGGAAGTACAATGAGCAGTTCTTC
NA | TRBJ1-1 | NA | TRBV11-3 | CASRGEYTEAFF | TGTGCCAGCAGGGGGGAGTACACTGAAGCTTTCTTT
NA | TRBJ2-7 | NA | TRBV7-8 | CASSLGLAGGFYEQYF | TGTGCCAGCAGCTTGGGTTTGGCGGGTGGATTCTACGAGCAGTACTTC
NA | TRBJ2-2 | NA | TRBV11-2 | CASSVQGYTGELFF | TGTGCCAGCAGCGTGCAGGGTTACACCGGGGAGCTGTTTTTT
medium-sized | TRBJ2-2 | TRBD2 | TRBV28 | CASSFLAGNTGELFF | TGTGCCAGCAGTTTTCTAGCGGGGAACACCGGGGAGCTGTTTTTT
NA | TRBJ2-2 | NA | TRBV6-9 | CASSSPRAGELFF | TGTGCCAGCAGTTCCCCCCGAGCCGGGGAGCTGTTTTTT
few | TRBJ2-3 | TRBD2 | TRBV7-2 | CASSFSSGGAKDTQYF | TGTGCCAGCAGTTTTTCTAGCGGGGGGGCAAAAGATACGCAGTATTTT
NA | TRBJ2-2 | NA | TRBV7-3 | CASSLGLNTGELFF | TGTGCCAGCAGCTTAGGGCTAAACACCGGGGAGCTGTTTTTT
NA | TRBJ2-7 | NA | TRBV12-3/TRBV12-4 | CASSLWDESYEQYF | TGTGCCAGCAGTTTATGGGACGAATCCTACGAGCAGTACTTC
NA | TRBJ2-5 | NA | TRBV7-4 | CASSKKETQYF | TGTGCCAGCAGCAAAAAAGAGACCCAGTACTTC
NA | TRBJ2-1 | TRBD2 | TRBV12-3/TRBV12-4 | CASAGVYNEQFF | TGTGCCAGTGCGGGGGTATACAATGAGCAGTTCTTC
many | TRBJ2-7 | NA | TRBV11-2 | CASSLGRYEQYF | TGTGCCAGCAGCTTAGGGAGATACGAGCAGTACTTC
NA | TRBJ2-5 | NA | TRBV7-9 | CASSFRQQETQYF | TGTGCCAGCAGCTTTCGGCAGCAAGAGACCCAGTACTTC
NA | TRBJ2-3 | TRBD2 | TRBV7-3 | CASSRSGIYTDTQYF | TGTGCCAGCAGCCGTAGCGGGATCTATACAGATACGCAGTATTTT
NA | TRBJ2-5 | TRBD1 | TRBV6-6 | CASKRDSQAVETQYF | TGTGCCAGCAAAAGGGACAGCCAAGCCGTGGAGACCCAGTACTTC
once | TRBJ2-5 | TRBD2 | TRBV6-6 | CASRLGLAGVTQYF | TGTGCCAGCAGATTGGGACTAGCGGGAGTCACCCAGTACTTC
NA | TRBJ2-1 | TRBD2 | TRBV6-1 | CASSEALAGGHYNEQFF | TGTGCCAGCAGTGAAGCGCTCGCGGGAGGACACTACAATGAGCAGTTCTTC
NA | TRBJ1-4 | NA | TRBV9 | CASSRPNEKLFF | TGTGCCAGCAGTCGTCCCAATGAAAAACTGTTTTTT
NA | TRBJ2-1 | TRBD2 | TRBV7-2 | CASRGTSGENYNEQFF | TGTGCCAGCCGTGGGACTAGCGGAGAGAACTACAATGAGCAGTTCTTC
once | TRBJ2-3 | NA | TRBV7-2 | CASSLGPAGGTDTQYF | TGTGCCAGCAGCTTAGGACCCGCCGGAGGCACAGATACGCAGTATTTT
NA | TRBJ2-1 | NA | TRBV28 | CASSFRGPWDEQFF | TGTGCCAGCAGTTTCCGGGGGCCCTGGGATGAGCAGTTCTTC
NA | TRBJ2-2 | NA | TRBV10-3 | CAISRENTGELFF | TGTGCCATTTCCCGGGAGAACACCGGGGAGCTGTTTTTT
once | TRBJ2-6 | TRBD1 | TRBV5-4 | CASSQGTGAGANVLTF | TGTGCCAGCAGTCAGGGGACAGGGGCCGGGGCCAACGTCCTGACTTTC
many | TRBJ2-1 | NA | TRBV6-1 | CASSSGLHPDEQFF | TGTGCCAGCAGCTCGGGACTCCATCCCGATGAGCAGTTCTTC
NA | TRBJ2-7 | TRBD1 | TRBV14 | CASSLDREYEQYF | TGTGCCAGCAGCCTCGACAGGGAATACGAGCAGTACTTC